This T cell receptor (beta chain) was obtained from a study of T-cell memory formation after mild COVID-19. For this clonotype: Its matching antigen is unknown.

Overall study results and limits: Contracting CD4+ clones lay largely in CM and EM, with CD8+ ones residing in EMRA.

TCRdb itself ran the 5' RACE reads through MiXCR, one entry per CDR3 protein. The sample shows about 420,000 distinct CDR3 sequences, around 22% of them seen only once. This CDR3 comprises 19 residues. Germline values: CDR1 DFQATT, CDR2 SNEGSKA (reference sequence). The V gene end was trimmed by 3 bases and the J gene end by 3 bases; junction bases not matched to a gene: 14. Sequencing was done on a sample of PBMCs or a T cell subset sorted from them (not recorded which). This clonotype was sampled from an adult woman who had mild COVID-19 (a few samples of this study predate the infection). Cell type and time point are not known. The rearrangement uses TRBV20-1 and TRBJ2-3, with 14 positions matching TRBD2. CDR3 bases: TGCAGTGCTAGGCGCGGACTAGCGGGGGGCCAGGGCCCAACAGATACGCAGTATTTT. As protein: CSARRGLAGGQGPTDTQYF.